The 28 T cell receptor beta chains in this list originate from one sample, sequenced in a study of blood T cell repertoires in COVID-19. Sequenced by immunoSEQ multiplex PCR; TCRdb stores in-frame clones only, minus some. The sample has 250,000 to 300,000 clones, about 90% seen once. Sequencing was performed on PBMCs or T cells enriched from blood (not recorded which). These receptors all stem from a human donor in a cohort exposed to, infected with or recovered from COVID-19 (not recorded which). The donor label of this sample is uncertain.

This clone was found a few times. This rearrangement joins TRBV2 to TRBJ2-7; 8 nucleotides match TRBD1. V lost 6 bases, J lost 4 bases, and 5 bases stayed unmatched. This CDR3 spans 13 amino acids. CDR1 is SNHLY and CDR2 is FYNNEI in the germline V gene. The CDR3 spells CASRADREYEQYF. Written as DNA, the CDR3 is TGTGCCAGCAGGGCGGACAGGGAGTACGAGCAGTACTTC.

The gene calls are TRBV5-1 and TRBJ2-7, with 9 bases matching TRBD1. There are 15 residues in the CDR3. J gave up 3 bases and V 3 bases, and 7 bases lay outside the gene matches. Per germline, CDR1 SGHRS and CDR2 YFSETQ. The CDR3 DNA reads TGCGCCAGCAGCTGGGGGGACAGGGAAATCTACGAGCAGTACTTC. It yields the protein CASSWGDREIYEQYF.

This rearrangement joins TRBV24-1 to TRBJ2-3; 9 positions match TRBD1. The V gene's germline CDR1 is KGHDR and CDR2 SFDVKD. The CDR3 covers 17 residues. V lost 5 bases and J lost 0; bases outside the gene matches: 8. The CDR3 region is CATSAAGTGSSTDTQYF. The CDR3 coding sequence is TGTGCCACCAGTGCCGCCGGGACAGGGTCTAGCACAGATACGCAGTATTTT.

The chain recombines TRBV29-1 with TRBJ2-5, with 8 bases identical to TRBD1. Germline-derived CDR1 and CDR2 are SQVTM and ANQGSEA. Germline trimming cut 7 bases from V and 3 bases from J; bases unmatched to any gene: 10. This CDR3 comprises 14 residues. This chain's CDR3 is CSAGSDRGKETQYF. The DNA for the CDR3 is TGCAGCGCCGGGTCCGACAGGGGAAAAGAGACCCAGTACTTC.

V gene TRBV30 combines with J gene TRBJ1-3; TRBD1 matches 12 bases. The CDR3 sequence is 15 residues long. V shed 3 bases and J 4 bases; nucleotides not matched to a gene: 4. The germline V gene encodes CDR1 GTSNPN and CDR2 SVGIG (reference sequence). The CDR3 spells CAWRGQGAPGNTIYF. In nucleotides, the CDR3 is TGTGCCTGGAGGGGACAGGGGGCTCCCGGAAACACCATATATTTT.

The chain joins TRBV11-2 to TRBJ1-1; 11 bases agree with TRBD1. The V and J ends lost 4 bases and 8 bases, in that order; junction bases with no gene match: 9. Per the germline V gene, CDR1 is SGHAT and CDR2 is FQNNGV. The CDR3 sequence is 15 residues long. This CDR3 is CASSSPKGQGVEAFF. CDR3 nucleotides: TGTGCCAGCAGCTCCCCCAAGGGACAGGGGGTCGAAGCTTTCTTT.

V gene TRBV3-1 (or the pseudogene TRBV3-2) combines with J gene TRBJ1-3, with D unresolved. Germline V gene lookup returns CDR1 LGHDT and CDR2 YNNKEL (reference sequence). The CDR3 is 13 residues long. Between the trimmed V and J ends, which lost 4 bases and 3 bases, there was a span of 7 bases. The CDR3 coding sequence is TGTGCCAGCAGCCTTCTGCGTGGAAACACCATATATTTT. It translates to CASSLLRGNTIYF.

The chain employs TRBV13 and TRBJ2-1, with 7 nucleotides matching TRBD2. Germline lookup yields CDR1 PRHDT and CDR2 FYEKMQ (reference sequence). The CDR3 runs to 13 residues. Trimming cost V 6 bases and J 4 bases; bases outside gene matches: 3. The CDR3 sequence: CASSQGGYNEQFF. The CDR3 DNA follows: TGTGCCAGCAGTCAGGGAGGGTACAATGAGCAGTTCTTC.

This sequence joins TRBV5-4 and TRBJ2-7; D is possibly TRBD1 (6 bases). There are 14 residues in the CDR3. Per the germline V gene, CDR1 is SGHNT and CDR2 is YYREEE (reference sequence). With 5 bases removed from V and 4 bases from J, the gap between germline ends came to 16 bases. As DNA, the CDR3 is TGTGCCAGCAGTCAACAGGGAATCTTGTACGAGCAGTACTTC. Translation gives CASSQQGILYEQYF.

The V gene is TRBV7-6, the J gene TRBJ2-7, with 7 bases identical to TRBD1. With 3 bases clipped from V and 2 bases from J, the junction kept 4 bases outside the gene matches. CDR1 SGHVS and CDR2 FNYEAQ come from the germline V gene. The CDR3 contains 14 residues. In nucleotides, the CDR3 is TGTGCCAGCAGCTTCGGGACAGCCACCTACGAGCAGTACTTC. Translation: CASSFGTATYEQYF.

The chain couples TRBV19 to TRBJ1-2; D is unclear. Germline-derived CDR1 and CDR2 are LNHDA and SQIVND (reference sequence). This CDR3 spans 14 amino acids. V was pared by 3 bases and J by 5 bases, with 13 bases between. DNA for the CDR3: TGTGCCAGTAGTATTGGTGAGGCGGCATATGGCTACACCTTC. Protein sequence: CASSIGEAAYGYTF.

This chain joins TRBV12-5 and TRBJ1-4; D is ambiguous. This CDR3 comprises 12 residues. V was pared by 5 bases and J by 7 bases, with 8 bases between. Per germline, CDR1 LGHNT and CDR2 FRNRAP. CDR3 loop: CASGLSGEKLFF. The CDR3 DNA reads TGTGCTAGTGGTCTTAGCGGTGAAAAACTGTTTTTT.

This clone has more than one count but fewer than ten. The chain uses TRBV4-1 and TRBJ2-2, with D maybe TRBD2 (5 bases). The CDR3 covers 15 residues. From germline, CDR1 is MGHRA and CDR2 YSYEKL. Trimming removed 0 bases from V and 3 bases from J, with 8 bases in between. The CDR3, as DNA: TGCGCCAGCAGCCAAGATTCGAGGGACACCGGGGAGCTGTTTTTT. Protein product: CASSQDSRDTGELFF.

The V and J genes are TRBV24-1 and TRBJ2-1; 7 nucleotides align to TRBD1. The J segment lost 1 base and the V segment lost 4 bases, leaving 0 bases of the junction unmatched. Per germline, CDR1 KGHDR and CDR2 SFDVKD. This CDR3 comprises 14 residues. As DNA, the CDR3 is TGTGCCACCAGTGACAGGGGGTCCTACAATGAGCAGTTCTTC. Its protein product is CATSDRGSYNEQFF.

CDR3 coding DNA: TGTGCCAGCTCAACCGGGACAGCAAACACCGGGGAGCTGTTTTTT. Amino acids: CASSTGTANTGELFF. This chain joins TRBV18 and TRBJ2-2; 7 bases align to TRBD1. V was pared by 5 bases and J by 2 bases, with 5 bases of the junction left unmatched. In germline, CDR1 is KGHSH, CDR2 LQKENI. This CDR3 region has 15 residues.

The chain joins TRBV29-1 to TRBJ2-7, with TRBD1 matching over 10 bases. V was clipped by 6 bases and J by 0 bases; unmatched bases: 5. Germline assignment: CDR1 SQVTM and CDR2 ANQGSEA. The CDR3 is 14 residues long. The CDR3 nucleotides read TGCAGCGTGGGGACAGGGGCCGACTCCTACGAGCAGTACTTC. This encodes CSVGTGADSYEQYF.

The chain employs TRBV29-1 and TRBJ1-2; the match to TRBD1 covers 8 bases. CDR3 length equals 13 residues. Trimming at V came to 7 bases and at J to 6 bases, leaving 10 bases not matched to a gene. Germline V CDR1 and CDR2: SQVTM, ANQGSEA. This chain's CDR3 is CSAKDREGDGYTF. The CDR3 DNA reads as TGCAGCGCCAAGGACAGGGAAGGAGATGGCTACACCTTC.

The chain links TRBV10-3 to TRBJ2-5, with unresolved D. V dropped 5 bases and J dropped 1 base, with 5 bases sitting between them. The CDR3 extends over 12 amino acids. The germline CDR1 and CDR2 sequences are ENHRY and SYGVKD. The CDR3: CAISPGQETQYF. The CDR3, as DNA: TGTGCCATCAGTCCAGGCCAAGAGACCCAGTACTTC.

The CDR3 loop is CSVGGTYYEQYF. In DNA form, the CDR3 reads TGCAGCGTAGGCGGAACCTACTACGAGCAGTACTTC. This chain connects TRBV29-1 to TRBJ2-7; D uncertain. Trimming left V 6 bases short and J 3 bases short, with 12 bases between. CDR1 is SQVTM and CDR2 is ANQGSEA in the germline V gene. The CDR3 covers 12 residues.

The genes are TRBV29-1 and TRBJ1-5; D gene ambiguous. Germline assignment: CDR1 SQVTM and CDR2 ANQGSEA. The ends were cut back, 7 bases at V and 7 bases at J, with 14 bases in the middle. CDR3 length equals 12 residues. CDR3 loop: CSATAGGQPQHF. Written as DNA, the CDR3 is TGCAGCGCTACGGCAGGTGGACAGCCCCAGCATTTT.

DNA for the CDR3: TGTGCCAGCAGCTTAAGGGTCGGGGACAGGGGGACCGGGGAGCTGTTTTTT. Translated, it gives CASSLRVGDRGTGELFF. This chain uses TRBV7-2 with TRBJ2-2; 11 positions match TRBD1. CDR1 and CDR2 from the germline V gene are SGHTA and FQGNSA. Trimming removed 2 bases from V and 5 bases from J; junction bases left unmatched: 7. This CDR3 spans 17 amino acids.

The chain carries TRBV27 and TRBJ2-1; 8 bases map to TRBD2. The CDR3 has 16 amino acids. Germline V gene sequence: CDR1 MNHEY, CDR2 SMNVEV (reference sequence). The V and J ends lost 6 bases and 8 bases, in that order; junction bases with no gene match: 15. The DNA for the CDR3 is TGTGCCAGCAGACCCGGGACTAGGATTGGCGCTGATGAGCAGTTCTTC. This encodes CASRPGTRIGADEQFF.

The chain has TRBV19 and TRBJ1-2; no firm D call. Trimming left V 5 bases short and J 2 bases short, with 9 bases between. The CDR3 contains 13 residues. Germline CDR1 is LNHDA and CDR2 is SQIVND (reference sequence). CDR3 region: CASSPTRNYGYTF. In nucleotides, the CDR3 is TGTGCCAGTAGTCCCACGAGGAACTATGGCTACACCTTC.

This clone appeared a single time. CDR3 DNA: TGCGCCAGCAGCTTGGACAGGGGGCAGGTGGATGAGCAGTTCTTC. Translating gives CASSLDRGQVDEQFF. The chain employs TRBV5-1 and TRBJ2-1, with 9 bases lining up with TRBD1. Per germline, CDR1 SGHRS and CDR2 YFSETQ. V shed 0 bases and J 8 bases; nucleotides not matched to a gene: 6. The CDR3 is 15 residues long.

The chain carries TRBV6-4 and TRBJ2-2; 12 bases align to TRBD1. This CDR3 has 15 residues. The germline gives CDR1 MRHNA, CDR2 SNTAGT. After removal of 7 bases from V and 5 bases from J, the junction contained 5 bases not matched to a gene. This CDR3 reads CASKRDRGRTGELFF. CDR3 in DNA: TGTGCCAGCAAGCGGGACAGGGGGCGAACCGGGGAGCTGTTTTTT.

The V call is TRBV15, the J call TRBJ2-1, with 7 bases identical to TRBD2. The CDR3 is 18 amino acids. Germline V gives CDR1 LNHNV, CDR2 YYDKDF (reference sequence). V dropped 4 bases and J dropped 4; count of bases not matched to a gene: 16. The CDR3 here is CATSTLAGDHPNYNEQFF. DNA for the CDR3: TGTGCCACCAGCACCCTTGCGGGGGACCACCCTAATTACAATGAGCAGTTCTTC.

The rearrangement joins TRBV5-6 to TRBJ1-1; no reliable D call. Deletions cut 1 base from V and 5 bases from J, with 15 bases between. The CDR3 spans 15 residues. Germline V gives CDR1 SGHDT, CDR2 YYEEEE. The CDR3 region has the DNA TGTGCCAGCAGCTTGCAGGCGGGTCTGGGGACTGAAGCTTTCTTT. Residues: CASSLQAGLGTEAFF.

The rearrangement joins TRBV11-2 to TRBJ1-2, with TRBD1 identical over 7 bases. The CDR3 loop spans 15 amino acids. CDR1 and CDR2 (germline): SGHAT, FQNNGV. V shed 0 bases and J 2 bases; nucleotides not matched to a gene: 3. The CDR3 DNA is TGTGCCAGCAGCTTAGACAGGGGGACCAACTATGGCTACACCTTC. This translates into CASSLDRGTNYGYTF.